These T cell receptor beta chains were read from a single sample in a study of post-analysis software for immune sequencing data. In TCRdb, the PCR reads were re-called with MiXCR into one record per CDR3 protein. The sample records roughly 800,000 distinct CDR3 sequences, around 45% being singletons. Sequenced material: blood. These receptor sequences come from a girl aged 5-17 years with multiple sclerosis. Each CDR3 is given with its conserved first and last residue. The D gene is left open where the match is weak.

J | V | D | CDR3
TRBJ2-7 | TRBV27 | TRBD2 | CASQAGRSYEQYF
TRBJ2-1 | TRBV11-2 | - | CASSSRDWTYNEQFF
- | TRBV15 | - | CATSRVTGPDAYEQYF
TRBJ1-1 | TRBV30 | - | CAWSPPVAFF
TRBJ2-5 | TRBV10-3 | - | CAISELGETQYF
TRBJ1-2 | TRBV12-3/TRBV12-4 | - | CASSDASGGYTF
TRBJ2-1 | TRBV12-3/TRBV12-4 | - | CASSLGVLESNEQFF
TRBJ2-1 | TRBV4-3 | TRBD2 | CASSQDQRDPYNEQFF
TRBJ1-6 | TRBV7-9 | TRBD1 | CASSFPGTGISPLHF
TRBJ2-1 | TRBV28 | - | CASSLWVSSYNEQFF
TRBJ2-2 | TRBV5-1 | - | CASSLEATSTGELFF
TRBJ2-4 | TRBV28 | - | CASSPNKWGIAKNIQYF
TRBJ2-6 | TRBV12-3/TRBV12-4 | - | CASSFTGLGVNVLTF
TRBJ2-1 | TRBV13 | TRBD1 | CASSPQGAFHNEQFF
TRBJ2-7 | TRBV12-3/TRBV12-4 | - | CASSVDAYEQYF
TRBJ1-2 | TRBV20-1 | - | CSASPYLEGYTF
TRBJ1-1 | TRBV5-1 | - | CASRYGDTEAFF
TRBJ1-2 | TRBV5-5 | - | CASSLTEANYGYTF
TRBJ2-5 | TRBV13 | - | CASSLGRGGFETQYF
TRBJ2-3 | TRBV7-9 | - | CASSLLVGVRGDTQYF
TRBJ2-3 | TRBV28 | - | CASSPAQDVMVDTQYF
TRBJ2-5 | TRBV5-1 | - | CASSYQGLEQETQYF
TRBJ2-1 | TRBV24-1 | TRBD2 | CATSYGGAGGDNEQFF
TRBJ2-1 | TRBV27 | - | CASRQAGTEQFF
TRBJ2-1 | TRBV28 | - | CAGMTRPALRNEQFF
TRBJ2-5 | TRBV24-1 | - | CATSDPGVSQQTQYF
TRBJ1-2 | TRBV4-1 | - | CASSQDLMTPNYGYTF
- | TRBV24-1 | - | CATSDRDGSRNEQYF
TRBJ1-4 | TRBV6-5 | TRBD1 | CASSYQRTGREKLFF
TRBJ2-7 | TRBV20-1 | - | CSARDRSEVRSYEQYF
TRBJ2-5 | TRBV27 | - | CASSLWGGPQETQYF
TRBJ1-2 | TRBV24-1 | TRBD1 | CATSEKGKTGQGLTNYGYTF
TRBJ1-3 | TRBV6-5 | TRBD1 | CASSYTLTGVGNTIYF
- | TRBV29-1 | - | CSVRESGYEQYF
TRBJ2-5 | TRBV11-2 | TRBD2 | CASSLVGRASGQETQYF
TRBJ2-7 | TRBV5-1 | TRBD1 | CASRYRGGNYEQYF
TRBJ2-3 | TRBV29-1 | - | CSVPASIETDTQYF
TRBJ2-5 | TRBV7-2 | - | CASSLVRGSQETQYF
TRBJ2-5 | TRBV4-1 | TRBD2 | CASSRRGLAWKETQYF
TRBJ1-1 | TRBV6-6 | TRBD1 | CASSYLGTGENTEAFF